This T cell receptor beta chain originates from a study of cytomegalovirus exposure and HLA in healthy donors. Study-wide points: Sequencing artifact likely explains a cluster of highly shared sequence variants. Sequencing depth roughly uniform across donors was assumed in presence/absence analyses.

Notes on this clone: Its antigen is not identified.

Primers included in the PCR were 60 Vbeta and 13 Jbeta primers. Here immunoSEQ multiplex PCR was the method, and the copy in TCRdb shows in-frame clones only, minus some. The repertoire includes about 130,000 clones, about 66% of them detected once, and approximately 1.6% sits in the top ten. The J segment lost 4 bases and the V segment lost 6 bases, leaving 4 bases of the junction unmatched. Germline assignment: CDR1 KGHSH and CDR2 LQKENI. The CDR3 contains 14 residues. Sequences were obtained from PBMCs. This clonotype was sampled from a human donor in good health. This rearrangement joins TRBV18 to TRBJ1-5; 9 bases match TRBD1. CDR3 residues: CASSPGTGNQPQHF. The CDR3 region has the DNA TGTGCCAGCTCGCCCGGGACAGGGAATCAGCCCCAGCATTTT.